The entry that follows covers one TCR beta chain sequence. Sequenced by immunoSEQ multiplex PCR; TCRdb stores in-frame clones only, minus some. The repertoire consists of about 290,000 clones, with around 90% occurring once and the leading ten covering about 1.7%. The data belong to a study of blood T cell repertoires in COVID-19. Germline CDR1 KGHSH, CDR2 LQKENI. Trimming stripped 3 bases from V and 0 bases from J, with 12 bases between. The CDR3 length is 16 residues. This TCR derives from a woman between 40 and 55 years old who had recovered from COVID-19. The chain carries TRBV18 and TRBJ1-3; unclear D gene. The sample comprised PBMCs or T cells enriched from blood (not recorded which). CDR3 sequence reads: CASSPPAAYSGNTIYF. The CDR3 nucleotides read TGTGCCAGCTCACCCCCCGCGGCATACTCTGGAAACACCATATATTTT. The full variable domain, completed using reference TRBV18 and TRBJ1-3, is NAGVMQNPRHLVRRRGQEARLRCSPMKGHSHVYWYRQLPEEGLKFMVYLQKENIIDESGMPKERFSAEFPKEGPSILRIQQVVRGDSAAYFCASSPPAAYSGNTIYFGEGSWLTVV.